This is a list of T cell receptor beta chains from one sample in a study of early T cells in non-severe SARS-CoV-2 infection. Via MiXCR, TCRdb re-called the 5' RACE reads, giving one row per CDR3 protein. The data show 70,000 to 95,000 distinct CDR3 sequences, with about 15% seen just once and less than 3.5% held by the top ten. Sequenced material: whole blood. The receptors originated from an adult who was a healthcare worker with PCR-confirmed SARS-CoV-2 infection or an uninfected control (not recorded which). The CDR3 runs from the conserved cysteine through the conserved F or W. A D gene is named only where the DNA matches it firmly. Where a row states a size, it is once, few, many or the class of an expanded clone; other rows omit it.

J	size	D	V	DNA	CDR3
TRBJ1-1	NA	TRBD1	TRBV24-1	TGTGCCACCAGCGCGACAGGGCGGGCTGAAGCTTTCTTT	CATSATGRAEAFF
TRBJ1-2	few	TRBD1	TRBV7-9	TGTGCCAGCAGCGACGACCAGGGGGCCGGCTATGGCTACACCTTC	CASSDDQGAGYGYTF
TRBJ1-6	few	NA	TRBV18	TGTGCCAGCTCACCACGGGATGTTCTTAATTCACCCCTCCACTTT	CASSPRDVLNSPLHF
TRBJ2-1	many	TRBD2	TRBV18	TGTGCCAGCTCACCCCAGACTAGCGTCAATGAGCAGTTCTTC	CASSPQTSVNEQFF
TRBJ2-2	NA	NA	TRBV6-1	TGTGCCAGTTACCCCGGGACACTTGGGGCCGGGGAGCTGTTTTTT	CASYPGTLGAGELFF
TRBJ2-2	few	TRBD2	TRBV5-4	TGTGCCAGCAGCCCTAGCGGGACCGGGGAGCTGTTTTTT	CASSPSGTGELFF
TRBJ2-5	NA	NA	TRBV11-2	TGTGCCAGCAGCTTAGGAGGAGGGACCCAGTACTTC	CASSLGGGTQYF
TRBJ2-5	NA	NA	TRBV9	TGTGCCAGCAGCACATGCGGGAACTCCCAAGAGACCCAGTACTTC	CASSTCGNSQETQYF
TRBJ1-5	NA	TRBD1	TRBV6-1	TGTGCCAGCAGTCAACCCTGGACAGGGGTAAATCAGCCCCAGCATTTT	CASSQPWTGVNQPQHF
TRBJ2-4	few	TRBD2	TRBV19	TGTGCCAGTAGTATCCGGCGTCAGGGAGGGAACATTCAGTACTTC	CASSIRRQGGNIQYF
TRBJ2-2	few	NA	TRBV5-6	TGTGCCAGCAGCTTAGGAATTACCGGGGAGCTGTTTTTT	CASSLGITGELFF
TRBJ1-5	NA	NA	TRBV20-1	TGCAGTGCTAGAGATCCGGCAGGGTCGGGCCAGCCCCAGCATTTT	CSARDPAGSGQPQHF
TRBJ2-3	NA	TRBD2	TRBV18	TGTGCCAGCTCACCTACGGGACTAGCGGGGCGCACAGATACGCAGTATTTT	CASSPTGLAGRTDTQYF
TRBJ2-2	few	TRBD1	TRBV28	TGTGCCAGCAGTTTATGGTCCGGGACAGGGAACACCGGGGAGCTGTTTTTT	CASSLWSGTGNTGELFF
TRBJ1-5	NA	NA	TRBV19	TGTGCGGGTGGGGGGGACGGTCAGCCCCAGCATTTT	CAGGGDGQPQHF
TRBJ2-5	once	NA	TRBV28	TGTGCCAGCAGTTTCATGTACCAAGAGACCCAGTACTTC	CASSFMYQETQYF
TRBJ2-1	few	TRBD2	TRBV19	TGTGCCAGTAGTATAGGACCGTTAGCGGGAGAGCACAATGAGCAGTTCTTC	CASSIGPLAGEHNEQFF
TRBJ2-2	NA	TRBD1	TRBV20-1	TGCAGTGCTCGGGACAGTAACACCGGGGAGCTGTTTTTT	CSARDSNTGELFF
TRBJ2-3	few	TRBD2	TRBV3-1	TGTGCCAGCAGCCAAGTAGGACTAGCACCTAGCACAGATACGCAGTATTTT	CASSQVGLAPSTDTQYF
TRBJ1-4	few	NA	TRBV30	TGTGCCTGGAGGGGGCACCAGAATGAAAAACTGTTTTTT	CAWRGHQNEKLFF
TRBJ1-5	few	NA	TRBV5-4	TGTGCCAGCAGCTTGGCACCGGTTGGGCCCCAGCATTTT	CASSLAPVGPQHF
TRBJ2-1	few	TRBD2	TRBV30	TGTGCCTGGAATAGCGGGAGAGGGAATGAGCAGTTCTTC	CAWNSGRGNEQFF
TRBJ2-3	few	TRBD1	TRBV20-1	TGCAGTGCTAGAGACGCCGGGACAGGGGGTCCAGATACGCAGTATTTT	CSARDAGTGGPDTQYF
TRBJ2-5	NA	TRBD2	TRBV20-1	TGCAGTGCTAGAGTAGCGGGGGGCCAAGAGACCCAGTACTTC	CSARVAGGQETQYF
TRBJ2-3	few	NA	TRBV18	TGTGCCAGCTCACACACAGATACGCAGTATTTT	CASSHTDTQYF
TRBJ2-3	few	TRBD2	TRBV7-8	TGTGCCAGCAGCCGAGGACTAGCGGGAGGGCCCGCAGATACGCAGTATTTT	CASSRGLAGGPADTQYF
TRBJ1-1	NA	NA	TRBV28	TGTGCCAGCAGACCTATTAAGGGGGGGCCTGAAGCTTTCTTT	CASRPIKGGPEAFF